This T cell receptor (beta chain) was captured in a study of technical replicates of blood from a handful of donors. J was trimmed by 5 bases and V by 4 bases; bases with no gene match: 5. The CDR3 extends over 13 amino acids. CDR1 is KGHSH, CDR2 LQKENI, per germline. Measured with immunoSEQ multiplex PCR; TCRdb has only the in-frame clones, and not every one. Of tens of thousands of clones detected, over 90% appear once; the ten largest clones hold approximately 4.4%. The V gene is TRBV18, the J gene TRBJ2-7, with 7 bases that match TRBD1. The specimen was PBMCs. The receptor was derived from a human donor in good health. Some clones in this sample may be carry-over from other donors' samples. CDR3 protein: CASSLRQGDEQYF. The CDR3 DNA reads TGTGCCAGCTCACTCCGACAGGGCGACGAGCAGTACTTC.